Shown below are 3 T cell receptor beta chains from a single sample sequenced in a study of control samples from healthy donors and cancer patients. Clones were sequenced by immunoSEQ multiplex PCR, and TCRdb holds only the in-frame ones, with some missing. The sample gives 170,000 or so clones, under 95% of which show up once; 1.2% to 1.5% is in the top ten. The material sequenced was blood. The receptors were sampled from a young woman in good health.

V and J are TRBV5-6 and TRBJ2-7, with 12 bases fitting TRBD1. V was pared by 2 bases and J by 3 bases, with 6 bases of the junction left unmatched. Germline-derived CDR1 and CDR2 are SGHDT and YYEEEE. There are 16 residues in the CDR3. The CDR3: CASSFQGQGAVYEQYF. The CDR3, as DNA: TGTGCCAGCAGCTTTCAGGGACAGGGGGCGGTCTACGAGCAGTACTTC.

The rearrangement uses TRBV5-1 and TRBJ2-6; tentative D call: TRBD1 (6 bases). The CDR3 runs 14 residues. V lost 3 bases, J lost 2 bases, and 6 bases lay in between. The germline V gene has CDR1 SGHRS and CDR2 YFSETQ. Here the CDR3 reads CASSYRAGANVLTF. CDR3 nucleotides: TGCGCCAGCAGCTACAGGGCTGGGGCCAACGTCCTGACTTTC.

The chain joins TRBV6-5 to TRBJ2-3; D perhaps matches TRBD2 (7 bases). V was trimmed by 7 bases and J by 2 bases, leaving 16 bases between them. The CDR3 runs to 15 residues. The germline V gene has CDR1 MNHEY and CDR2 SVGAGI. This CDR3 is CASMRGGVPTDTQYF. Written as DNA, the CDR3 is TGTGCCAGCATGAGAGGGGGGGTTCCCACAGATACGCAGTATTTT.